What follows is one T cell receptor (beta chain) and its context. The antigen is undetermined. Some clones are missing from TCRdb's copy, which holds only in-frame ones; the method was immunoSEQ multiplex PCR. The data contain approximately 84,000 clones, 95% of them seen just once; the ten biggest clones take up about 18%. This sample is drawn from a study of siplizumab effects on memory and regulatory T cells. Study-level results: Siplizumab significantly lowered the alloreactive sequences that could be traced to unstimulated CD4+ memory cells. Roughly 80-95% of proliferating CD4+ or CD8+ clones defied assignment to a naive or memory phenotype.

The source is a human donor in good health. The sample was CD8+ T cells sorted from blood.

The CDR3 reads CASSEKIAGSYEQYF. The CDR3 DNA follows: TGTGCCAGCAGCGAAAAGATAGCGGGATCCTACGAGCAGTACTTC. The V and J genes are TRBV7-6 and TRBJ2-7; TRBD2 matches at 8 bases. J gave up 1 base and V 5 bases, and 7 bases lay outside the gene matches. Germline CDR1 and CDR2: SGHVS and FNYEAQ. This CDR3 is built from 15 residues.